The 18 T cell receptor beta chains in this list originate from one sample, sequenced in a study of blood T cells in healthy people across ages (dated by TCRdb to the mid-2010s). Library prep was done by 5' RACE. The reads were generated on an Illumina HiSeq 2500. The second PCR ran for roughly 7 to 11 cycles and used a J-beta primer mix along with a sample-barcoded 5' primer. Starting from the raw public reads, TCRdb applied fastp trimming at Q25, assembled clones with MiXCR and retained in-frame beta chains. Records with the same CDR3 protein are collapsed into one entry carrying the most frequent genes and DNA. This sample holds about 930,000 distinct CDR3 sequences; approximately 32% were observed only once. The ten largest clones add up to approximately 10% of the sample. This same sample was also taken into another study, of T cells of mothers and their children.

The sequenced sample consisted of blood. The receptors come from a middle-aged woman in good health.

This clonotype was detected ten times or more. The chain has TRBV12-3 or TRBV12-4 and TRBJ1-2, with 9 bases matching TRBD1. This CDR3 is built from 13 residues. Losses at the gene ends were 5 bases for V and 7 bases for J; bases not matched to a gene: 5. For the CDR3, the DNA is TGTGCCAGCAGTCCAGGGACAGGGTCTGGCTACACCTTC. This encodes CASSPGTGSGYTF.

With respect to this clonotype: Its ends do not fully match the called genes, so a read error is possible. The V gene is TRBV4-1, the J gene TRBJ1-6, with D perhaps TRBD1 (5 bases). CDR3 length equals 17 residues. Per the germline V gene, CDR1 is MGHRA and CDR2 is YSYEKL. CDR3 protein: CASSPLRVRVYNSPLHF. CDR3 DNA sequence: TGCGCCAGCAGCCCCCTGAGAGTCAGGGTCTATAATTCGCCCCTCCACTTT.

The V call is TRBV28, the J call TRBJ1-4; no clear D gene. CDR1 is MDHEN, CDR2 SYDVKM, per germline. This CDR3 spans 15 amino acids. V lost 4 bases and J 6 bases, leaving 15 bases between the germline ends. CDR3 sequence: CASSSPGSSDEKLFF. CDR3 sequence (DNA): TGTGCCAGCAGTTCTCCGGGGAGCAGTGATGAAAAACTGTTTTTT.

The chain carries TRBV4-1 and TRBJ2-1, with D possibly TRBD1 on 6 matching bases. The CDR3 is 18 residues long. Germline CDR1 reads MGHRA; CDR2 reads YSYEKL. V was shortened by 1 base and J by 0 bases, with 16 bases between the two germline ends. CDR3 nucleotide sequence: TGCGCCAGCAGCCAAGTGGTAGGACAGCGGAGCTCCTACAATGAGCAGTTCTTC. This translates into CASSQVVGQRSSYNEQFF.

The table lists this clonotype with a few counts. The rearrangement joins TRBV20-1 to TRBJ2-5; D call uncertain. Germline values: CDR1 DFQATT, CDR2 SNEGSKA (reference sequence). The CDR3 spans 12 residues. V was trimmed by 6 bases and J by 2 bases, leaving 10 bases between them. CDR3 residues: CSAPIGQETQYF. The CDR3 DNA sequence: TGCAGTGCCCCTATCGGACAAGAGACCCAGTACTTC.

The chain couples TRBV6-5 to TRBJ1-2; the D gene is possibly TRBD1 (5 bases). The CDR3 sequence is 15 residues long. V was pared by 5 bases and J by 3 bases, with 16 bases between. Germline V gene sequence: CDR1 MNHEY, CDR2 SVGAGI. The CDR3 region is CASSDGGGGDYGYTF. Written as DNA, the CDR3 is TGTGCCAGCAGTGACGGGGGAGGTGGTGACTATGGCTACACCTTC.

With regard to this clonotype: A read error is possible here, since a much larger clone lies one base away. The chain is built from TRBV20-1 and TRBJ1-5; no reliable D call. V lost 1 base and J lost 5, with 6 bases in between. Per the germline V gene, CDR1 is DFQATT and CDR2 is SNEGSKA (reference sequence). This CDR3 contains 12 residues. This chain's CDR3 is CSARAPDQPQHF. The CDR3 DNA is TGCAGTGCTAGAGCTCCGGATCAGCCCCAGCATTTT.

The CDR3 reads CASRPSAYNEQFF. CDR3 bases: TGTGCCAGCAGACCTAGCGCCTACAATGAGCAGTTCTTC. The V call is TRBV6-2 or TRBV6-3, the J call TRBJ2-1, with D possibly matching TRBD2 (6 bases). V shed 6 bases and J shed 2 bases, with 8 bases lying between them. Germline V gene data show CDR1 as MNHEY and CDR2 as SVGEGT. This CDR3 contains 13 residues.

This clonotype was counted many times. CDR3 sequence: CASSQDWYSYNEQFF. The CDR3 DNA is TGTGCCAGCAGCCAAGACTGGTACTCCTACAATGAGCAGTTCTTC. The chain employs TRBV4-2 and TRBJ2-1; unclear D gene. The germline CDR1 and CDR2 sequences are LGHNA and YNFKEQ. V was pared by 0 bases and J by 0 bases, with 6 bases between. The CDR3 is 15 amino acids.

The rearrangement uses TRBV7-2 and TRBJ2-1; 7 bases align to TRBD2. The CDR3 has 16 residues. Germline V gene lookup returns CDR1 SGHTA and CDR2 FQGNSA. V lost 0 bases, J lost 3 bases, and 5 bases stayed unmatched. Here the CDR3 reads CASSLAVGTNYNEQFF. In DNA, the CDR3 is TGTGCCAGCAGCTTAGCGGTTGGGACTAACTACAATGAGCAGTTCTTC.

This clonotype was counted many times. The CDR3 sequence is CSAKAGGPTETQYF. The DNA for the CDR3 is TGCAGTGCTAAAGCGGGGGGACCCACGGAGACCCAGTACTTC. The chain is built from TRBV20-1 and TRBJ2-5; 9 nucleotides align to TRBD2. Trimming cost V 4 bases and J 5 bases; bases outside gene matches: 8. The CDR3 covers 14 residues. Germline V gene data show CDR1 as DFQATT and CDR2 as SNEGSKA (reference sequence).

As for this clonotype: This could be a read error, since a much larger clone is one nucleotide away. The conserved final phenylalanine or tryptophan is absent from the CDR3, which likely points to a read error. This chain connects TRBV10-3 to TRBJ2-4; 9 nucleotides align to TRBD2. This CDR3 comprises 16 residues. Germline lookup yields CDR1 ENHRY and CDR2 SYGVKD. The J segment lost 13 bases and the V segment lost 4 bases, leaving 17 bases of the junction unmatched. The CDR3 sequence is CAISGISGGSPSEQYY. The DNA for the CDR3 is TGTGCCATCAGTGGGATTAGCGGGGGATCCCCCTCGGAGCAGTACTAC.

On this clonotype: Possible read error: a much larger clone is one base away. The chain joins TRBV28 to TRBJ2-1; D possibly corresponds to TRBD2 (5 bases). The CDR3 runs 11 residues. CDR1 is MDHEN and CDR2 is SYDVKM in the germline V gene. Trimming cost V 6 bases and J 13 bases, with 13 bases left between them. The CDR3 sequence is CASSPTRVQFF. CDR3 in DNA: TGTGCCAGCAGCCCCACTAGGGTACAGTTCTTC.

V gene TRBV12-3 or TRBV12-4 combines with J gene TRBJ2-3, with 11 bases identical to TRBD2. The CDR3 runs to 14 residues. The ends lost 8 bases at V and 4 bases at J; junction bases unmatched: 5. This CDR3 reads CASATSGVSDTQYF. The CDR3 DNA is TGTGCCAGCGCGACTAGCGGGGTATCAGATACGCAGTATTTT.

The rearrangement joins TRBV3-1 to TRBJ1-1; D ambiguous. CDR3 length: 13 residues. V lost 0 bases and J lost 2, with 4 bases in between. Germline V lookup: CDR1 LGHDT, CDR2 YNNKEL (reference sequence). The CDR3 loop reads CASSQESNTEAFF. CDR3 bases: TGTGCCAGCAGCCAAGAGAGTAACACTGAAGCTTTCTTT. Together with reference TRBV3-1 and TRBJ1-1, the CDR3 gives the full variable domain: DTAVSQTPKYLVTQMGNDKSIKCEQNLGHDTMYWYKQDSKKFLKIMFSYNNKELIINETVPNRFSPKSPDKAHLNLHINSLELGDSAVYFCASSQESNTEAFFGQGTRLTVV.

The V and J genes are TRBV7-8 and TRBJ2-7; D is unresolved. The CDR3 length is 14 residues. V was clipped by 4 bases and J by 2 bases, with 12 bases between them. Germline V gene sequence: CDR1 SGHVS, CDR2 FQNEAQ. The CDR3 loop reads CASSSRVSAYEQYF. The DNA of the CDR3 is TGTGCCAGCAGCTCTAGGGTTTCGGCCTACGAGCAGTACTTC.

The table lists this clonotype with a few counts. V is TRBV2 and J is TRBJ1-5; no definite D call. Germline V lookup: CDR1 SNHLY, CDR2 FYNNEI. V lost 4 bases and J lost 7, with 14 bases in between. The CDR3 has 14 residues. DNA for the CDR3: TGTGCCAGCAGTGCATGGGGATCGAGCCAGCCCCAGCATTTT. It encodes CASSAWGSSQPQHF.

This clonotype was seen a few times. The CDR3 bases are TGTGCCATCAGTGACCGGGACAACTACGAGCAGTACTTC. Translated, it gives CAISDRDNYEQYF. The chain couples TRBV10-3 to TRBJ2-7; tentative D call: TRBD1 (6 bases). The length of the CDR3 is 13 residues. Trimming shortened V by 3 bases and J by 3 bases, and 9 bases separated the two germline ends. Germline loops: CDR1 ENHRY, CDR2 SYGVKD.